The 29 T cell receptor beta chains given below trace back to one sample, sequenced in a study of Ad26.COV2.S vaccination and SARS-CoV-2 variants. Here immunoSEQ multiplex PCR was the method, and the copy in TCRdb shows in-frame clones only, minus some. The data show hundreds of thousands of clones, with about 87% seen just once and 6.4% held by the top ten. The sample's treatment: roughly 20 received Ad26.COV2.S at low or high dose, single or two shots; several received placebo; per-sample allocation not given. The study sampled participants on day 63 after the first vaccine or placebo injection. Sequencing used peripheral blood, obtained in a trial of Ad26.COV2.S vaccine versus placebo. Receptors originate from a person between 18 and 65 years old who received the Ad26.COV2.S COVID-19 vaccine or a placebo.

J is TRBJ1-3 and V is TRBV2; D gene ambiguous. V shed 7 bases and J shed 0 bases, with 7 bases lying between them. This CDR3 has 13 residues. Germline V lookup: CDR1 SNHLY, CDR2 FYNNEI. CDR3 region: CASNTHSGNTIYF. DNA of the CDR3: TGTGCCAGCAACACCCACTCTGGAAACACCATATATTTT.

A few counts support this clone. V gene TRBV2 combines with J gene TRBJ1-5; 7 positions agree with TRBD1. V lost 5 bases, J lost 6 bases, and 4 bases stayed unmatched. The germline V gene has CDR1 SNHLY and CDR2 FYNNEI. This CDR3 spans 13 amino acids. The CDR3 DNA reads TGTGCCAGCAGTACCGACAGGGCTCAGCCCCAGCATTTT. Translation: CASSTDRAQPQHF.

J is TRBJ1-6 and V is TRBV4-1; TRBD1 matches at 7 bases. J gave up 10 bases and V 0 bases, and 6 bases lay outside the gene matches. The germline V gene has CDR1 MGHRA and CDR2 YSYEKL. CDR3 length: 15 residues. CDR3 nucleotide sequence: TGCGCCAGCAGCCAAGAAGACAGGGCTACCTCACCCCTCCACTTT. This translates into CASSQEDRATSPLHF.

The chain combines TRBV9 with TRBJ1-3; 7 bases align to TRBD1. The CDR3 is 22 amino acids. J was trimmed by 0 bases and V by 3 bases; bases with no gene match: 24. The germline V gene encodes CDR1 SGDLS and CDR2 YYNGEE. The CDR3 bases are TGTGCCAGCAGCGCCTACACCGGACATAGCGGGTTTGACAGGGACTCTGGAAACACCATATATTTT. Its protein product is CASSAYTGHSGFDRDSGNTIYF.

CDR3: CASSSPAGTGFGQYF. CDR3 nucleotides: TGTGCCAGCAGTTCCCCCGCCGGGACAGGATTCGGGCAGTACTTC. The chain recombines TRBV28 with TRBJ2-7, with 8 bases identical to TRBD1. With 4 bases clipped from V and 9 bases from J, the junction kept 14 bases outside the gene matches. The CDR3 runs 15 residues. The germline CDR1 and CDR2 sequences are MDHEN and SYDVKM.

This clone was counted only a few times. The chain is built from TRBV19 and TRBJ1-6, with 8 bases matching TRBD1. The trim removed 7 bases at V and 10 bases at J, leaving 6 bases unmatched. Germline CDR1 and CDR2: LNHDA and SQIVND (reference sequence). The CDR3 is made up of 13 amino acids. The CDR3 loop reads CASNPGGGSPLHF. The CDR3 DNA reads TGTGCCAGTAATCCAGGGGGCGGGTCACCCCTCCACTTT.

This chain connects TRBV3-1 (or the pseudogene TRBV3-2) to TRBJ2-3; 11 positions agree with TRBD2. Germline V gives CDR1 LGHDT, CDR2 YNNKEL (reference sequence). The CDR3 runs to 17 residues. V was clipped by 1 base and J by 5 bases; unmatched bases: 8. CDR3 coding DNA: TGTGCCAGCAGCCAAGGACTAGCGGGGACCATTCGAGATACGCAGTATTTT. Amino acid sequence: CASSQGLAGTIRDTQYF.

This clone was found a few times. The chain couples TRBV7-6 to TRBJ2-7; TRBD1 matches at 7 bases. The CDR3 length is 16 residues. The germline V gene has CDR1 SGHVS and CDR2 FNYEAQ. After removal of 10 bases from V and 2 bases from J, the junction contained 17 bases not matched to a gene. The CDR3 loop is CATDPPGDSGTYEQYF. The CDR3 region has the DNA TGTGCCACCGACCCGCCCGGGGACAGTGGGACCTACGAGCAGTACTTC.

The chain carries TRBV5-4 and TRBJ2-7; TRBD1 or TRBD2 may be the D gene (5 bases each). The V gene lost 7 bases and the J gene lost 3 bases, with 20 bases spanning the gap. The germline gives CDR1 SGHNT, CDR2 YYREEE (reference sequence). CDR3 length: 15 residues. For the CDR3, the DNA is TGTGCCAGCGGCACAACGGGGCTAGTGAACTACGAGCAGTACTTC. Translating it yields CASGTTGLVNYEQYF.

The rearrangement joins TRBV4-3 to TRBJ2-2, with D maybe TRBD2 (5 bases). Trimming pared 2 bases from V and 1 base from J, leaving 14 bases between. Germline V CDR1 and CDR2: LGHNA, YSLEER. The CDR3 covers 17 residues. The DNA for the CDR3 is TGCGCCAGCAGCCAACGGTCGGGGATTTGGAACACCGGGGAGCTGTTTTTT. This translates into CASSQRSGIWNTGELFF.

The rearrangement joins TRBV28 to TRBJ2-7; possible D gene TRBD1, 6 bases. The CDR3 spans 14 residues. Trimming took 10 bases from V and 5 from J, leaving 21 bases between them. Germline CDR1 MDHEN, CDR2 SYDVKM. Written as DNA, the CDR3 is TGTGCCACCTCCTTGAGGGGGTTGGGCGACGAGCAGTACTTC. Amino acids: CATSLRGLGDEQYF. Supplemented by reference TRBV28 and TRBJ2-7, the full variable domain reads DVKVTQSSRYLVKRTGEKVFLECVQDMDHENMFWYRQDPGLGLRLIYFSYDVKMKEKGDIPEGYSVSREKKERFSLILESASTNQTSMYLCATSLRGLGDEQYFGPGTRLTVT.

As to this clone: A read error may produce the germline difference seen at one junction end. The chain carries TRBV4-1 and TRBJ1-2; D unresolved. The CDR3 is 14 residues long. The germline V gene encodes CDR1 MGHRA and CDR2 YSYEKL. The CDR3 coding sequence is TGCGCCAGCAGCCAAGATCCGGCCTCACCCCCCTCAGTCTTC. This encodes CASSQDPASPPSVF.

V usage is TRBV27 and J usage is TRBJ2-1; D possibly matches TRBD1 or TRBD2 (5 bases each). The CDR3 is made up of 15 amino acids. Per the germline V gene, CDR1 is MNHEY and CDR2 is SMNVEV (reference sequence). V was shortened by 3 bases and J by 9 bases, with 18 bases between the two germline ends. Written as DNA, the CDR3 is TGTGCCAGCAGTTTGGGACCCAGGACCCGAAGTGAGCAGTTCTTC. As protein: CASSLGPRTRSEQFF.

The CDR3 loop is CASRGTFHYNEQFF. The CDR3 DNA is TGTGCCAGCAGAGGGACTTTCCACTACAATGAGCAGTTCTTC. The gene calls are TRBV7-2 and TRBJ2-1; a possible D gene is TRBD2 (6 bases). CDR3 length: 14 residues. V lost 6 bases to trimming and J lost 3 bases, with 12 bases between them. CDR1 and CDR2 from the germline V gene are SGHTA and FQGNSA. Full variable domain (rest looked up from reference TRBV7-2 and TRBJ2-1): GAGVSQSPSNKVTEKGKDVELRCDPISGHTALYWYRQSLGQGLEFLIYFQGNSAPDKSGLPSDRFSAERTGGSVSTLTIQRTQQEDSAVYLCASRGTFHYNEQFFGPGTRLTVL.

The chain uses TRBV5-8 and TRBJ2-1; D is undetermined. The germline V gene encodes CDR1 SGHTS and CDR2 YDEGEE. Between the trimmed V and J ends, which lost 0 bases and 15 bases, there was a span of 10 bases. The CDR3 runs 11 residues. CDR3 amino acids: CASSLESGPFF. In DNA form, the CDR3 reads TGTGCCAGCAGCTTGGAATCTGGACCGTTCTTC.

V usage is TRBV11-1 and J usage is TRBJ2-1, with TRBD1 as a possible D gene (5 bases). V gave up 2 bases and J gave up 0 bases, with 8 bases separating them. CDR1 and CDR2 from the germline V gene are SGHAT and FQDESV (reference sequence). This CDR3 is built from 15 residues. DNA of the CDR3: TGTGCCAGCAGCTTATACAGGATCTCCTACAATGAGCAGTTCTTC. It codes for CASSLYRISYNEQFF.

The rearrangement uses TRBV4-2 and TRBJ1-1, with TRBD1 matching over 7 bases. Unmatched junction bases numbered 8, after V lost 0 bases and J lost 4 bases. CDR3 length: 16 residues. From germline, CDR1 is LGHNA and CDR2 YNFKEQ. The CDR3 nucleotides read TGTGCCAGCAGCCAAGATTTGAGGGGGCGTTTCACTGAAGCTTTCTTT. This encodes CASSQDLRGRFTEAFF.

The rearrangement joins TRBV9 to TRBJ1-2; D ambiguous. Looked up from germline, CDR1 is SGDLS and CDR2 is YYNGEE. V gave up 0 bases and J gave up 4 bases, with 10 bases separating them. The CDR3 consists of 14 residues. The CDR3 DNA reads TGTGCCAGCAGCGTAGATGCAGACGTCTATGGCTACACCTTC. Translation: CASSVDADVYGYTF.

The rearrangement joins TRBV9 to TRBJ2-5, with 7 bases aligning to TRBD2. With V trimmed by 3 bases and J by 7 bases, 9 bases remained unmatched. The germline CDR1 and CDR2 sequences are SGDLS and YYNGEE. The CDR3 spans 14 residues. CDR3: CASSGVALAGTQYF. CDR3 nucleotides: TGTGCCAGCAGCGGGGTGGCGTTAGCGGGGACCCAGTACTTC.

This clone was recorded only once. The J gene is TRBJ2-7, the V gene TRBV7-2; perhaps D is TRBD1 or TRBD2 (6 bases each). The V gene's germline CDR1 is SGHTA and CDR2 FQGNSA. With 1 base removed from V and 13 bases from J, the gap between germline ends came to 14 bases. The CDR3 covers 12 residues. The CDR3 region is CASSLGRGRGYF. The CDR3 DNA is TGTGCCAGCAGCTTAGGACGGGGGCGGGGATACTTC.

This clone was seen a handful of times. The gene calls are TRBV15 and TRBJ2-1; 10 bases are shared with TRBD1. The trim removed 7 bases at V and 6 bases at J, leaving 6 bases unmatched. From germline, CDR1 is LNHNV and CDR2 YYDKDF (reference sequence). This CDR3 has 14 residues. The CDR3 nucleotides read TGTGCCACCATTAGGACAGGGGGATTCAATGAGCAGTTCTTC. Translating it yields CATIRTGGFNEQFF.

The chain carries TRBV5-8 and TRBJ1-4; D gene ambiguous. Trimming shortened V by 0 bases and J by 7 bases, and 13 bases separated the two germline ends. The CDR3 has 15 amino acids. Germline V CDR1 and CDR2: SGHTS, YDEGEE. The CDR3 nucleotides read TGTGCCAGCAGCTTGGCCGGTGGAAGTGGTGAAAAACTGTTTTTT. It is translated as CASSLAGGSGEKLFF.

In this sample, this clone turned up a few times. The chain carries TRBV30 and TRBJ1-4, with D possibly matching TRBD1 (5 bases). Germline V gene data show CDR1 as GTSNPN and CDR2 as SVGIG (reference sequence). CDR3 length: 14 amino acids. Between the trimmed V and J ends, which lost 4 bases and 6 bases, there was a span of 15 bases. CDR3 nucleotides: TGTGCCTGGAAACGGGGCGTTCAGGATGAAAAACTGTTTTTT. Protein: CAWKRGVQDEKLFF.

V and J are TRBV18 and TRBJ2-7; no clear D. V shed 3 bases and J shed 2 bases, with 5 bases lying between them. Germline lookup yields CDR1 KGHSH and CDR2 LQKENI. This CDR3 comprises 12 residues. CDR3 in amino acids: CASSPAAYEQYF. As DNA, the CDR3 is TGTGCCAGCTCACCTGCGGCCTACGAGCAGTACTTC.

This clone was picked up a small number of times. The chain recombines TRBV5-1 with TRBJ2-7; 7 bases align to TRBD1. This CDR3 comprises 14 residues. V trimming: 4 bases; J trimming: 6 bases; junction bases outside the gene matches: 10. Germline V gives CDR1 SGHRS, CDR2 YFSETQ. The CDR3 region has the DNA TGCGCCAGCAGCGGAAGGACAGGAAGTCTCGAGCAGTACTTC. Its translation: CASSGRTGSLEQYF. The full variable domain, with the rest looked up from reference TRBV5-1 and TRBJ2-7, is KAGVTQTPRYLIKTRGQQVTLSCSPISGHRSVSWYQQTPGQGLQFLFEYFSETQRNKGNFPGRFSGRQFSNSRSEMNVSTLELGDSALYLCASSGRTGSLEQYFGPGTRLTVT.

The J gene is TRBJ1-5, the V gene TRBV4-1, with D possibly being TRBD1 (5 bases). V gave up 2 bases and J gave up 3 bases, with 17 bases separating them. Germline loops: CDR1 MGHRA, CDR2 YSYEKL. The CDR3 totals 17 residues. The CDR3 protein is CASSQPGGPWDNQPQHF. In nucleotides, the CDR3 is TGCGCCAGCAGCCAACCGGGGGGACCCTGGGACAATCAGCCCCAGCATTTT.

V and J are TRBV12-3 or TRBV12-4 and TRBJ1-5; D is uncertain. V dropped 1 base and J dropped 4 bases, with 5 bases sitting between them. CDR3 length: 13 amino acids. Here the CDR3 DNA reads TGTGCCAGCAGTTTAGACAGAAATCAGCCCCAGCATTTT. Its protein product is CASSLDRNQPQHF.

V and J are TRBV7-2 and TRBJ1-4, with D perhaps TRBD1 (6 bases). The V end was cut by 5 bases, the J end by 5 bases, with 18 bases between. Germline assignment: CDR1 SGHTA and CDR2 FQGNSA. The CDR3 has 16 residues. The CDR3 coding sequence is TGTGCCAGCAGCCCGGGGACAACGCCACCGAATGAAAAACTGTTTTTT. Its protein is CASSPGTTPPNEKLFF.

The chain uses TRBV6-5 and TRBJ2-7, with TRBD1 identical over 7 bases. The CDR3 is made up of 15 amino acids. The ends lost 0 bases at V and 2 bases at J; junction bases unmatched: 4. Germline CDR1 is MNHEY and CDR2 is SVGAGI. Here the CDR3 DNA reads TGTGCCAGCAGTTACTCGTCCGGGACAGCCTACGAGCAGTACTTC. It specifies CASSYSSGTAYEQYF.